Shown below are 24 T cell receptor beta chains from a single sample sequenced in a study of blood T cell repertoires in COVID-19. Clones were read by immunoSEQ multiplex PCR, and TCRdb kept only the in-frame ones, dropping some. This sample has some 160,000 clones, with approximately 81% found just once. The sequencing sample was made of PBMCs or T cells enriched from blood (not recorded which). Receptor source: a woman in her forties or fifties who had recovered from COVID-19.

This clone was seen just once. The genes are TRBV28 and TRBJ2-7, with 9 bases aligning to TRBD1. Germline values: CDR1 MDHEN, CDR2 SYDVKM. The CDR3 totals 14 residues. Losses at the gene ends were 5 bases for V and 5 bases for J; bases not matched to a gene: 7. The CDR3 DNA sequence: TGTGCCAGCAGTCCGGGACAGGGAACAAACGAGCAGTACTTC. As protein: CASSPGQGTNEQYF.

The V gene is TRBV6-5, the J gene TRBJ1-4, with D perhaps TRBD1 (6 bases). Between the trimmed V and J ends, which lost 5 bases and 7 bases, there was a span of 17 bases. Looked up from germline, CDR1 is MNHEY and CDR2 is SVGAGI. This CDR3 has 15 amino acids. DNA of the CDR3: TGTGCCAGCAGTCTAAGGGGGGGGCTGGGTGAAAAACTGTTTTTT. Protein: CASSLRGGLGEKLFF.

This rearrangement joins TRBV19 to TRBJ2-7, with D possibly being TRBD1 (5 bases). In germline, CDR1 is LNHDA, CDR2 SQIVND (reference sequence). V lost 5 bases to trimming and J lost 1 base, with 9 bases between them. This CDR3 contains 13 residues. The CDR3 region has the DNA TGTGCCAGTAGTGTTGGGGCGTCCTACGAGCAGTACTTC. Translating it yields CASSVGASYEQYF.

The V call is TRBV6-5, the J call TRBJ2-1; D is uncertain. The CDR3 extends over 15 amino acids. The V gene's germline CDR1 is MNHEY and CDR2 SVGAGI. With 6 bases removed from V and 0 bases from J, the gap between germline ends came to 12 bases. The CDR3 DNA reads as TGTGCCAGCAGCTTGACACCGAGCTCCTACAATGAGCAGTTCTTC. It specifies CASSLTPSSYNEQFF.

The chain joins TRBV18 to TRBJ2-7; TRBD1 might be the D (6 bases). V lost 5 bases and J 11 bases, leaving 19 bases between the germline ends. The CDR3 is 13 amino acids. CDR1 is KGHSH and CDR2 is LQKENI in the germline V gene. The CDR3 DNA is TGTGCCAGCTCATCAGACTACAGGGTTCGGGAGTACTTC. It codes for CASSSDYRVREYF.

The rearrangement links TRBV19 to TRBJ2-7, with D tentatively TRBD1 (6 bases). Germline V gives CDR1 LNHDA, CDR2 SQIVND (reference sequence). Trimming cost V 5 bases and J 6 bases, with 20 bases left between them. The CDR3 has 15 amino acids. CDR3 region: CASSPHAAGEREQYF. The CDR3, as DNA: TGTGCCAGTAGTCCCCACGCGGCAGGGGAACGCGAGCAGTACTTC.

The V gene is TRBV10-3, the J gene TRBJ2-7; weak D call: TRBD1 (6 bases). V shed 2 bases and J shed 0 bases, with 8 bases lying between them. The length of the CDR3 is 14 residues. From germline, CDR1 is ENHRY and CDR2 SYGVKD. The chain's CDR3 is CAISEAGDSYEQYF. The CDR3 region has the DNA TGTGCCATCAGTGAGGCAGGGGACTCCTACGAGCAGTACTTC.

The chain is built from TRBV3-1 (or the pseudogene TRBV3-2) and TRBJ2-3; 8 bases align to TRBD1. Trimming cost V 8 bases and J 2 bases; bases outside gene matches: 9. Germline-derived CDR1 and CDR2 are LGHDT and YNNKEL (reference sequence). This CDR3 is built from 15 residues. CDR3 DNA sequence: TGTGCCAGCGGACGGGACAGGATTCTCACAGATACGCAGTATTTT. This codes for CASGRDRILTDTQYF.

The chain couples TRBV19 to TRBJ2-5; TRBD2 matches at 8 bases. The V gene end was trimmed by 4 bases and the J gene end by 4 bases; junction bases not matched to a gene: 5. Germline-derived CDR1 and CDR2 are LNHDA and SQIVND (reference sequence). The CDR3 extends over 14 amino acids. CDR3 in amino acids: CASSTPGGRETQYF. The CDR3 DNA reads TGTGCCAGTAGTACCCCGGGGGGGAGAGAGACCCAGTACTTC.

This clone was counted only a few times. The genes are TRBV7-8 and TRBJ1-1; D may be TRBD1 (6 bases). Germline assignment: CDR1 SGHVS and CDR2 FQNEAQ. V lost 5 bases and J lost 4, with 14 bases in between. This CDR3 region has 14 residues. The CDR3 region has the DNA TGTGCCAGCAGCGTCGAGGGGGAATCCACTGAAGCTTTCTTT. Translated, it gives CASSVEGESTEAFF.

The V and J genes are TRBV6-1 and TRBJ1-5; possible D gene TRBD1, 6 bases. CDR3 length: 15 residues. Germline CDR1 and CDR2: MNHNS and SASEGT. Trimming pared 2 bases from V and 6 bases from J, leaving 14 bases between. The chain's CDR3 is CASSEPTGYGQPQHF. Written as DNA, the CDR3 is TGTGCCAGCAGTGAACCTACAGGGTATGGTCAGCCCCAGCATTTT.

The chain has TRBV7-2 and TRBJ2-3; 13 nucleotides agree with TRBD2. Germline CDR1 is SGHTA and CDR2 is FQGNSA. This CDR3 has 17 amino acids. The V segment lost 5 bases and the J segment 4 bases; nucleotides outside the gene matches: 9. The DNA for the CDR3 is TGTGCCAGCAGCACCCGGACTAGCGGGGGCATGGCAGATACGCAGTATTTT. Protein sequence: CASSTRTSGGMADTQYF.

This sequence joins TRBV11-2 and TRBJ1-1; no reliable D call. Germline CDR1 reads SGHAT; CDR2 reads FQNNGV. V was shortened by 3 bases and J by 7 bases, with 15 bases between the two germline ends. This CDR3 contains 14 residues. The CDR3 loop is CASSFQTIAGEAFF. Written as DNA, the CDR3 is TGTGCCAGCAGCTTCCAGACAATCGCGGGTGAAGCTTTCTTT.

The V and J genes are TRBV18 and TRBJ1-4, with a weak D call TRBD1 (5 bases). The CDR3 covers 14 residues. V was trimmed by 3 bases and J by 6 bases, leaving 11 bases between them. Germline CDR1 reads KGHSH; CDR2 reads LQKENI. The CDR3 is CASSPKTRDEKLFF. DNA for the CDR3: TGTGCCAGCTCACCTAAAACCAGGGATGAAAAACTGTTTTTT. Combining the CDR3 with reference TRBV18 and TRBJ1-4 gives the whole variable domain NAGVMQNPRHLVRRRGQEARLRCSPMKGHSHVYWYRQLPEEGLKFMVYLQKENIIDESGMPKERFSAEFPKEGPSILRIQQVVRGDSAAYFCASSPKTRDEKLFFGSGTQLSVL.

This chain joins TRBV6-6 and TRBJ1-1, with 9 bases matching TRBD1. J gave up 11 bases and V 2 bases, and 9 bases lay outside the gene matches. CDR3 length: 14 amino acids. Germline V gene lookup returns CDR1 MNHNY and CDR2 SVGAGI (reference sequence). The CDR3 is CASSYTGQGREAFF. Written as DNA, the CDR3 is TGTGCCAGCAGTTACACAGGACAGGGGCGAGAGGCTTTCTTT.

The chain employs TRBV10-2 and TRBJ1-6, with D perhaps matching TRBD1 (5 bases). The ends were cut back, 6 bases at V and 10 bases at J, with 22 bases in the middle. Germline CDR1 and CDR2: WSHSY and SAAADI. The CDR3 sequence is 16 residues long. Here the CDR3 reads CASSPPVGQGHSPLHF. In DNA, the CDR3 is TGCGCCAGCAGCCCCCCGGTGGGGCAGGGCCACTCACCCCTCCACTTT.

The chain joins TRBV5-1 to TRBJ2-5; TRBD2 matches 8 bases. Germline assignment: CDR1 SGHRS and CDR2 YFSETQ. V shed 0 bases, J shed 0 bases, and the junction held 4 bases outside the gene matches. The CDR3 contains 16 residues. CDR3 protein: CASSLGGGGNQETQYF. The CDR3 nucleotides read TGCGCCAGCAGCTTGGGCGGCGGGGGGAACCAAGAGACCCAGTACTTC.

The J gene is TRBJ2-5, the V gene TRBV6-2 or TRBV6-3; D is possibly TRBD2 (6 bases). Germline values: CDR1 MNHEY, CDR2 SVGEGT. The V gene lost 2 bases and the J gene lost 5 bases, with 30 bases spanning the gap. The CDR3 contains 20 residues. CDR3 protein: CASSYEKGRGTQSGRETQYF. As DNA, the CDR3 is TGTGCCAGCAGTTACGAAAAGGGTCGGGGGACGCAGTCCGGTAGGGAGACCCAGTACTTC.

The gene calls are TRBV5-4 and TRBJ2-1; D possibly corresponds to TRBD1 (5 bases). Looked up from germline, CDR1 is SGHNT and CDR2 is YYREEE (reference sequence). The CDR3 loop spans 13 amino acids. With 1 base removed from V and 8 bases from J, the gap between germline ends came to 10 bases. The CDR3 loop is CASSLQGSDEQFF. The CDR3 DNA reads TGTGCCAGCAGCTTGCAGGGAAGCGATGAGCAGTTCTTC.

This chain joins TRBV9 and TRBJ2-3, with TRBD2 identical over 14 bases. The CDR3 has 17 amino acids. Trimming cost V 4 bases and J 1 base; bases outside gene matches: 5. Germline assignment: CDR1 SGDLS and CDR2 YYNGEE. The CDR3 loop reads CASSSGTSGSGTDTQYF. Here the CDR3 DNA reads TGTGCCAGCAGCTCCGGGACTAGCGGGAGCGGCACAGATACGCAGTATTTT.

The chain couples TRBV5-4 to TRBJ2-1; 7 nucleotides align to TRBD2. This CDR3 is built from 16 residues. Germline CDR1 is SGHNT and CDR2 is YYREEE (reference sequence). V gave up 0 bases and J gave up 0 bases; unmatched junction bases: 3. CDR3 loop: CASSLDAGVSYNEQFF. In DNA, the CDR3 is TGTGCCAGCAGCTTGGACGCGGGGGTCTCCTACAATGAGCAGTTCTTC.

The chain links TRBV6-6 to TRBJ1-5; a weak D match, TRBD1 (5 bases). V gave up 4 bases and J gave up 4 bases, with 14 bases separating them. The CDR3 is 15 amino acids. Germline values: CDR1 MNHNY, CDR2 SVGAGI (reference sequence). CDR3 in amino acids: CASSFVPGENQPQHF. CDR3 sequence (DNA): TGTGCCAGCAGTTTCGTACCGGGGGAGAATCAGCCCCAGCATTTT.

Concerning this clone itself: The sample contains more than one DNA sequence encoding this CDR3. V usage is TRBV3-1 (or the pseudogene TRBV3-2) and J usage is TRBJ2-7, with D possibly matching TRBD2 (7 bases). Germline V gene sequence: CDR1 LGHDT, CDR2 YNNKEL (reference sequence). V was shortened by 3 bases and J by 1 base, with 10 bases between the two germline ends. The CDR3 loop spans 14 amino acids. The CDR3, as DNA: TGTGCCAGCAGCCAGGGAGGGGGGTCCTACGAGCAGTACTTC. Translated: CASSQGGGSYEQYF.

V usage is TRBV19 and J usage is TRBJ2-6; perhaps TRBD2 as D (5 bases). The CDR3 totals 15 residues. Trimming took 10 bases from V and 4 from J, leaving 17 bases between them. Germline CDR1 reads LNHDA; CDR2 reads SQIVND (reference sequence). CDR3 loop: CATKTWTSGANVLTF. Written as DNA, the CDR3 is TGTGCCACTAAAACGTGGACTTCCGGGGCCAACGTCCTGACTTTC.